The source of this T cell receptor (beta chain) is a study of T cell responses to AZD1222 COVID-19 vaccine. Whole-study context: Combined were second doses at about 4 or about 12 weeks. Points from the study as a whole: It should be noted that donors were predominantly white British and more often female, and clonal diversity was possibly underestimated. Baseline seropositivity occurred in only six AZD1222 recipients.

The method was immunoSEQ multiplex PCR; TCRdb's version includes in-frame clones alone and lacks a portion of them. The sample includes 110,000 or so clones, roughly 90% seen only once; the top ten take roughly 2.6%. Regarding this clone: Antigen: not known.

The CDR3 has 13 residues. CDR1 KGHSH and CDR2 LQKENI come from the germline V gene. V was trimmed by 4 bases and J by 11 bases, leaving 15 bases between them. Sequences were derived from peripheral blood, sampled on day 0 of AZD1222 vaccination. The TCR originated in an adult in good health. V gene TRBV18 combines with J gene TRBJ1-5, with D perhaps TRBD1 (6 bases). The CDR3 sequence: CASSQGGQVTQHF. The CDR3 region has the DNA TGTGCCAGCTCACAAGGGGGTCAGGTGACCCAGCATTTT. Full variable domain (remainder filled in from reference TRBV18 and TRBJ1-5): NAGVMQNPRHLVRRRGQEARLRCSPMKGHSHVYWYRQLPEEGLKFMVYLQKENIIDESGMPKERFSAEFPKEGPSILRIQQVVRGDSAAYFCASSQGGQVTQHFGDGTRLSIL.